The 18 T cell receptor beta chains presented below share a single source sample, sequenced in a study of early stage breast cancer tumors. TCRdb's copy holds only in-frame clones and misses some; the assay was immunoSEQ multiplex PCR. The sample consists of about 53,000 clones, over 80% of them appearing once. The sample comprised blood. The receptors stem from a person between 65 and 79 years old with breast cancer.

The J gene is TRBJ2-7, the V gene TRBV6-5; TRBD1 agrees at 8 bases. Germline trimming cut 0 bases from V and 4 bases from J; bases unmatched to any gene: 8. The CDR3 totals 16 residues. Germline values: CDR1 MNHEY, CDR2 SVGAGI. The CDR3 sequence is CASSYSIEQGAYEQYF. The CDR3 DNA is TGTGCCAGCAGTTACTCTATTGAGCAGGGGGCTTACGAGCAGTACTTC.

This chain uses TRBV5-1 with TRBJ2-3; 8 nucleotides agree with TRBD2. The CDR3 is made up of 17 amino acids. The V gene end was trimmed by 4 bases and the J gene end by 0 bases; junction bases not matched to a gene: 10. Germline lookup yields CDR1 SGHRS and CDR2 YFSETQ. CDR3 amino acids: CASSPTASGPSTDTQYF. In DNA form, the CDR3 reads TGCGCCAGCAGCCCGACTGCTAGCGGGCCAAGCACAGATACGCAGTATTTT.

The rearrangement uses TRBV27 and TRBJ1-6; TRBD1 aligns across 9 bases. The CDR3 sequence is 17 residues long. CDR1 and CDR2 (germline): MNHEY, SMNVEV (reference sequence). J gave up 9 bases and V 2 bases, and 11 bases lay outside the gene matches. As DNA, the CDR3 is TGTGCCAGCAGTTTAAGGGGACAGGGAAACAGTTTTTCACCCCTCCACTTT. It encodes CASSLRGQGNSFSPLHF.

The V gene is TRBV9, the J gene TRBJ2-7, with D hard to call. The CDR3 extends over 15 amino acids. Germline V gene sequence: CDR1 SGDLS, CDR2 YYNGEE. The V end was cut by 0 bases, the J end by 2 bases, with 12 bases between. This chain's CDR3 is CASSVADSAAYEQYF. CDR3 coding DNA: TGTGCCAGCAGCGTAGCAGACTCGGCAGCCTACGAGCAGTACTTC. Based on the CDR3 plus reference TRBV9 and TRBJ2-7, the full variable domain is DSGVTQTPKHLITATGQRVTLRCSPRSGDLSVYWYQQSLDQGLQFLIQYYNGEERAKGNILERFSAQQFPDLHSELNLSSLELGDSALYFCASSVADSAAYEQYFGPGTRLTVT.

This chain links TRBV27 with TRBJ2-5, with 8 bases matching TRBD2. Trimming removed 2 bases from V and 1 base from J; junction bases left unmatched: 3. CDR1 and CDR2 from the germline V gene are MNHEY and SMNVEV (reference sequence). CDR3 length equals 15 residues. The CDR3 region is CASSLAGGFQETQYF. The CDR3 coding sequence is TGTGCCAGCAGTTTAGCGGGGGGCTTCCAAGAGACCCAGTACTTC.

This sequence joins TRBV6-6 and TRBJ1-2; TRBD1 matches 8 bases. Losses at the gene ends were 9 bases for V and 5 bases for J; bases not matched to a gene: 8. This CDR3 region has 13 residues. The germline gives CDR1 MNHNY, CDR2 SVGAGI (reference sequence). In DNA, the CDR3 is TGTGCCAGTATGGGACAGGCCCTGTATGGCTACACCTTC. Amino acid sequence: CASMGQALYGYTF.

The chain carries TRBV5-1 and TRBJ1-1; TRBD1 aligns across 8 bases. The CDR3 consists of 16 residues. In germline, CDR1 is SGHRS, CDR2 YFSETQ. V lost 3 bases to trimming and J lost 0 bases; unmatched junction nucleotides: 7. The CDR3, as DNA: TGCGCCAGCAGCTCTTCGGACAGGGCCATGAACACTGAAGCTTTCTTT. Its protein is CASSSSDRAMNTEAFF.

This chain uses TRBV29-1 with TRBJ2-1, with a weak D call TRBD1 (6 bases). The V gene's germline CDR1 is SQVTM and CDR2 ANQGSEA. The V end lost 8 bases, the J end lost 11 bases, and 19 bases lay between the germline ends. CDR3 length: 12 amino acids. CDR3 sequence reads: CSLLTGLMKQFF. CDR3 nucleotides: TGCAGCCTATTGACAGGATTAATGAAGCAGTTCTTC.

V gene TRBV30 combines with J gene TRBJ2-1; 8 bases agree with TRBD2. Germline CDR1 and CDR2: GTSNPN and SVGIG (reference sequence). Germline trimming cut 8 bases from V and 0 bases from J; bases unmatched to any gene: 6. CDR3 length equals 14 residues. For the CDR3, the DNA is TGTGCCAGCGGGAGCTACAGCTCCTACAATGAGCAGTTCTTC. Residues: CASGSYSSYNEQFF.

This chain connects TRBV19 to TRBJ2-7; 9 bases are a match to TRBD2. Germline values: CDR1 LNHDA, CDR2 SQIVND (reference sequence). The CDR3 has 16 amino acids. J lost 1 base, V lost 4 bases, and 8 bases had no gene match. CDR3 sequence (DNA): TGTGCCAGTAGTAGGACCAGGGCGGGAGGGTCCTACGAGCAGTACTTC. Protein sequence: CASSRTRAGGSYEQYF.

The chain combines TRBV5-1 with TRBJ2-2; 13 nucleotides match TRBD2. The CDR3 sequence is 15 residues long. From germline, CDR1 is SGHRS and CDR2 YFSETQ. Unmatched junction bases numbered 4, after V lost 4 bases and J lost 7 bases. CDR3: CASSRTSGGGGELFF. In DNA form, the CDR3 reads TGCGCCAGCAGCAGGACTAGCGGGGGTGGCGGGGAGCTGTTTTTT.

This chain uses TRBV5-1 with TRBJ2-3; TRBD2 might be the D (6 bases). The germline V gene encodes CDR1 SGHRS and CDR2 YFSETQ. Deletions cut 0 bases from V and 4 bases from J, with 9 bases between. The CDR3 covers 14 residues. CDR3 in amino acids: CASSLATSPDTQYF. The DNA for the CDR3 is TGCGCCAGCAGCTTGGCCACTAGCCCAGATACGCAGTATTTT.

The gene calls are TRBV7-8 and TRBJ1-6; 8 bases fit TRBD1. The CDR3 sequence is 17 residues long. Germline V lookup: CDR1 SGHVS, CDR2 FQNEAQ. Losses at the gene ends were 3 bases for V and 0 bases for J; bases not matched to a gene: 4. The CDR3 loop is CASSFRTGSSYNSPLHF. The CDR3 DNA reads TGTGCCAGCAGCTTCCGGACAGGGAGCTCCTATAATTCACCCCTCCACTTT.

The V and J genes are TRBV5-1 and TRBJ1-3, with 7 bases aligning to TRBD1. The CDR3 spans 16 residues. Germline CDR1 reads SGHRS; CDR2 reads YFSETQ. The trim removed 4 bases at V and 4 bases at J, leaving 11 bases unmatched. CDR3 sequence: CASSAYLTGFGNTIYF. The CDR3 DNA is TGCGCCAGCAGCGCGTACCTGACAGGGTTCGGAAACACCATATATTTT.

The chain carries TRBV6-7 and TRBJ2-5; 10 nucleotides agree with TRBD2. TRBV6-7 is assigned to the ORF class and has an uncertain function. The V and J ends lost 2 bases and 2 bases, in that order; junction bases with no gene match: 11. The length of the CDR3 is 18 residues. The CDR3 region is CASSYGLAGALLQETQYF. The CDR3 nucleotides are TGTGCCAGCAGTTACGGGCTAGCGGGGGCTTTACTGCAAGAGACCCAGTACTTC.

The rearrangement joins TRBV6-6 to TRBJ2-1; D perhaps matches TRBD2 (6 bases). Germline assignment: CDR1 MNHNY and CDR2 SVGAGI (reference sequence). V shed 7 bases and J shed 6 bases, with 16 bases lying between them. The CDR3 extends over 14 amino acids. Here the CDR3 DNA reads TGTGCCAGCACCGAGGGACTCCTCCGCAATGAGCAGTTCTTC. This codes for CASTEGLLRNEQFF.

The chain uses TRBV5-1 and TRBJ2-1; TRBD2 matches 11 bases. This CDR3 spans 16 amino acids. Trimming at V came to 3 bases and at J to 1 base, leaving 3 bases not matched to a gene. Looked up from germline, CDR1 is SGHRS and CDR2 is YFSETQ. In nucleotides, the CDR3 is TGCGCCAGCAGCTCTCTAGCGGGGGGTTCCTACAATGAGCAGTTCTTC. This translates into CASSSLAGGSYNEQFF.

This rearrangement joins TRBV9 to TRBJ2-2; possibly TRBD2 for D (6 bases). CDR1 SGDLS and CDR2 YYNGEE come from the germline V gene. The CDR3 length is 15 residues. V lost 0 bases and J lost 7, with 13 bases in between. CDR3 protein: CASSVGGDPSGELFF. Written as DNA, the CDR3 is TGTGCCAGCAGCGTAGGGGGGGACCCTAGCGGGGAGCTGTTTTTT. The whole variable domain, remainder taken from reference TRBV9 and TRBJ2-2, is DSGVTQTPKHLITATGQRVTLRCSPRSGDLSVYWYQQSLDQGLQFLIQYYNGEERAKGNILERFSAQQFPDLHSELNLSSLELGDSALYFCASSVGGDPSGELFFGEGSRLTVL.